This entry features one TCR beta chain sequence. The target antigen is unknown. The PCR ran on 60 Vbeta and 13 Jbeta primers. Only in-frame clones appear in the TCRdb table, and some are missing; sequencing was by immunoSEQ multiplex PCR. The sample lists 160,000 or so clones, about 80% occurring once. The data were obtained in a study of cytomegalovirus exposure and HLA in healthy donors. Study-wide background: The approximately 120 million unique TCR beta sequences, from roughly 170 million T cells, were found by an earlier analysis.

The CDR3 loop spans 13 amino acids. Germline-derived CDR1 and CDR2 are LNHDA and SQIVND (reference sequence). J was trimmed by 5 bases and V by 5 bases; bases with no gene match: 4. The donors were healthy bone marrow donors. General study findings and limits: There were a few CMV-associated chains whose specificity for CMV antigens was confirmed in vitro.

Sequenced sample: PBMCs. This receptor was identified in a man aged 18 to 30 in good health and CMV-seropositive. The rearrangement joins TRBV19 to TRBJ2-5; 8 nucleotides match TRBD2. The DNA of the CDR3 is TGTGCCAGTAGTGCGGGAGGCGGGGAGACCCAGTACTTC. It translates to CASSAGGGETQYF.